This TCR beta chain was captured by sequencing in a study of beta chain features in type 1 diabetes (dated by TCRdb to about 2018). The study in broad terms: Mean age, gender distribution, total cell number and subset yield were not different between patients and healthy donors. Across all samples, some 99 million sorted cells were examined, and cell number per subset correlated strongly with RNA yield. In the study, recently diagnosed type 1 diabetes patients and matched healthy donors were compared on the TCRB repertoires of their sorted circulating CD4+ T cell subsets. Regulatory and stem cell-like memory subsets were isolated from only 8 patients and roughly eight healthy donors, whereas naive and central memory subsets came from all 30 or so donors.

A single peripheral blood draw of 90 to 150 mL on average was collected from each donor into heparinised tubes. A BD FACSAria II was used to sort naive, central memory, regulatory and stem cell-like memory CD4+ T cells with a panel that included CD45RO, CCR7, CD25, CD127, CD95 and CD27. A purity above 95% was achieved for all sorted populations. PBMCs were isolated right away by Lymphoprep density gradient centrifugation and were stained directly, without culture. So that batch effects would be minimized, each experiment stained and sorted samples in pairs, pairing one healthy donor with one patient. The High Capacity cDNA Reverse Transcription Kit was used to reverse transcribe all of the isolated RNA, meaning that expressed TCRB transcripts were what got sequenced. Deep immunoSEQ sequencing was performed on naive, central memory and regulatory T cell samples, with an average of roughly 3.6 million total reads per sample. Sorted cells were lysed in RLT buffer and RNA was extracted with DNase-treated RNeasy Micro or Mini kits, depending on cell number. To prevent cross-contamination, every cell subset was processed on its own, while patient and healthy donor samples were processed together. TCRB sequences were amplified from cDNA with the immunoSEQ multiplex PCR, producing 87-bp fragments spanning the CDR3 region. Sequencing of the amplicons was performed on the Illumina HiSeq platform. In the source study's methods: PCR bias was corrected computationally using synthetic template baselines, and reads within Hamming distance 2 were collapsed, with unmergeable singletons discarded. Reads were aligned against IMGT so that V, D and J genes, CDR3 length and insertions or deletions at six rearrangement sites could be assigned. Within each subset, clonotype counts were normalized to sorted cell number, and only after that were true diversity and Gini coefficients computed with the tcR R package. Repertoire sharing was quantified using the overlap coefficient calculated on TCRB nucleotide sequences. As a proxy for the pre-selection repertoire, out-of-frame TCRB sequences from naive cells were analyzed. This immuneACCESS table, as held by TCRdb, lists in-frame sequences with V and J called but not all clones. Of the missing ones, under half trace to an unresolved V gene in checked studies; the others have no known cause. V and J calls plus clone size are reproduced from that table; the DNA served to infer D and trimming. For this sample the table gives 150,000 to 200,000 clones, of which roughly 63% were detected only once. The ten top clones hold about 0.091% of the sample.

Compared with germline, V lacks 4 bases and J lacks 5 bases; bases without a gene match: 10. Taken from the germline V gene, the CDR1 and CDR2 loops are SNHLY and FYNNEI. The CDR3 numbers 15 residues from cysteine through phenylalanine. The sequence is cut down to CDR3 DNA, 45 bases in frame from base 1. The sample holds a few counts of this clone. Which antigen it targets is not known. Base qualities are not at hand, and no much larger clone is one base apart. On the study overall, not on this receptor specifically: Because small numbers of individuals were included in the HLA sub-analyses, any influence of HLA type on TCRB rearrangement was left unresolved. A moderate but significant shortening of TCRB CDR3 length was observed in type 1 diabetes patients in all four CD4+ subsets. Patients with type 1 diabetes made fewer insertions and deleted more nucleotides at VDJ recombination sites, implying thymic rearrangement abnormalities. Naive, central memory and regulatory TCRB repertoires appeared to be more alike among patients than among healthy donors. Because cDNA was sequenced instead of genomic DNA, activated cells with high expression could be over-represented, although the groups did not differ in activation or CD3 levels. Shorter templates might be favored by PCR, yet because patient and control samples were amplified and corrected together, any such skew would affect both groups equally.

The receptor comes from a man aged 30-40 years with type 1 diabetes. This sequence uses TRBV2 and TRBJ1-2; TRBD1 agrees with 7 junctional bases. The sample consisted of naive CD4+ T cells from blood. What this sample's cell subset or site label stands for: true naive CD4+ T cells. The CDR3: CASSGEDRTSYGYTF. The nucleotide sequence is TGTGCCAGCAGTGGAGAGGACAGGACTTCTTATGGCTACACCTTC.